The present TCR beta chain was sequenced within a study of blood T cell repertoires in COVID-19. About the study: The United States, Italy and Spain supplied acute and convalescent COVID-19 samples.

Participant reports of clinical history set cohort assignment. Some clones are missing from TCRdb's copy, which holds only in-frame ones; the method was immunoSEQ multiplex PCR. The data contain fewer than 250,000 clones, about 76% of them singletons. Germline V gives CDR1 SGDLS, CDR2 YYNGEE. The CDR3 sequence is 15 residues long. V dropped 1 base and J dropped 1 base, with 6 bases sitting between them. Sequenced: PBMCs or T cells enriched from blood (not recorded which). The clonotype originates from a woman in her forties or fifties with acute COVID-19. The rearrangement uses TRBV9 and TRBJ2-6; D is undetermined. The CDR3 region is CASSVPGSGANVLTF. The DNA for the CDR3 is TGTGCCAGCAGCGTACCCGGGTCTGGGGCCAACGTCCTGACTTTC.